This TCR beta chain was found in a study of monozygotic twins with inflammatory bowel disease (dated by TCRdb to about 2019). About the investigation overall: A total of about 28 monozygotic twin pairs were included in the full study, comprising nine German pairs (four IBD-concordant, five IBD-discordant) and 19 IBD-discordant Danish pairs. Each individual had, on average, about 151 000 unique TCRalpha sequences and 181 000 unique TCRbeta sequences available for analysis. Disease-associated traits were sought mainly through comparisons between IBD patients and their genetically identical healthy co-twins within discordant pairs. Points the paper makes about the study in general: Compared with healthy twins, IBD patients shared fewer clonotypes with other individuals, and the difference was most pronounced in patients with signs of disease activity. The results gave no support for a single strong signal or clonotype linked to IBD. The analysis was unable to tell apart different T cell subtypes. Repertoire similarity did not differ between concordant and discordant twins, which could be due to limited statistical power. Because patients received different immunosuppressive treatments, the repertoires may have picked up extra background noise and variability between individuals. Measured by the inverse Simpson index, TCRbeta repertoire diversity was lower in IBD patients than in their healthy co-twins.

Library preparation employed 5' RACE. The input for every TCR library was 3,500 to 4,000 ng of total RNA. For each sample, cDNA synthesis with SMARTScribe reverse transcriptase was split into eight separate reactions. During cDNA synthesis, template switching introduced unique molecular identifiers that contained a 6-nucleotide sample barcode. TCRalpha and TCRbeta cDNA was amplified by two nested PCRs of about 15 and 9 cycles, with bead purification after each PCR. Before amplification, the cDNA was treated with uracil DNA-glycosylase and purified using the QIAquick PCR purification kit. The second PCR added Illumina TruSeq-compatible adapters along with sample-specific barcodes. Library quality and concentration were assessed using TapeStation and Qubit, and about 5 ng of each library was pooled. Sequencing of pooled libraries was carried out on an Illumina HiSeq2500 single-index Rapid Run using 2 x 100 bp reads and custom sequencing primers. For the original study's pipeline: PCR and sequencing errors were corrected by UMI-based consensus assembly using MiGEC version 1.2.6. MiXCR version 2.1.1 was used to carry out V(D)J alignment, clonotype assembly and CDR3 extraction. Normalisation of gene usage, clonotype sharing and MAIT/NKT TCR abundance was achieved by analysing the top 1000, 10 000 and 20 000 clonotypes per sample. After downsampling to 27 000 UMIs, diversity was calculated as the inverse Simpson index using the vegan R package. Paired Mann-Whitney U tests were applied to discordant twin pairs, and Benjamini-Hochberg correction was used for multiple testing. TCRdb reprocessed the reads and assigns one entry to each CDR3 protein sequence, leaving out DNA. The V and J calls were determined by TCRdb, not by the authors. The sample table holds around 450,000 distinct CDR3 sequences. The biggest ten clones account for 2% to 2.5% of the sample.

As concerns this clonotype: The specificity of this receptor is unknown.

From each donor, a roughly 2.5 ml peripheral blood sample was drawn into PAXgene tubes and stored at -80 degrees C. Without T cell sorting, total RNA was isolated from whole blood using the PAXgene blood miRNA kit on an automated QIAcube. Peripheral blood from monozygotic twin pairs, either concordant or discordant for inflammatory bowel disease, underwent deep TCRalpha and TCRbeta repertoire profiling that used unique molecular barcoding. Smoking habits were recorded for all twin pairs, with individuals classified as current, former or never smokers. The cysteine opens and the phenylalanine closes a CDR3 of 15 amino acids. The entry carries no DNA sequence.

The V and J genes are TRBV12-3 or TRBV12-4 and TRBJ2-1; TCRdb's D call, TRBD1, is unchecked because there is no DNA. The clonotype was recovered from a human donor with ulcerative colitis or Crohn's disease, or a healthy co-twin of an affected twin (not recorded which). Sequencing used blood. The CDR3 here reads CASSGGAGGGNEQFF.